This entry is about one T cell receptor beta chain. Its antigen is unidentified. These data come from a study of tumor and adjacent non-tumor tissue in lung cancer. General study points: Higher tumor TCR diversity was associated with shorter survival.

No cell sorting was done before RNA was extracted from the tissue. Looked up from germline, CDR1 is SGHRS and CDR2 is YFSETQ. The CDR3 runs 14 residues. V was pared by 6 bases and J by 1 base, with 10 bases between. Three rounds of nested PCR, following a modified ARM-PCR protocol, produced the TCRbeta library. TCRdb re-called the multiplex PCR reads with MiXCR, one entry per CDR3 protein. The table shows roughly 150,000 distinct CDR3 sequences, with 66% occurring only once. The sequencing input was lung tumor tissue. The receptor was isolated from a man in his sixties with small cell lung cancer. This chain uses TRBV5-1 with TRBJ2-2; D uncertain. The CDR3 spells CASNPPENTGELFF. The CDR3 bases are TGCGCCAGCAACCCACCAGAGAACACCGGGGAGCTGTTTTTT.